The present TCR beta chain was sequenced within a study of cytomegalovirus exposure and HLA in healthy donors. Points from the study as a whole: TCR beta V segments were, for the most part, productive about 87% or about 30% of the time in an earlier analysis. An analysis was carried out at a later point. It showed that HLA-associated TCR beta chains were more clonally expanded than equally common non-associated chains. In a later analysis, across HLA loci, associated TCR counts were highest for DRB1, lowest for HLA-C.

To note about this clone: The antigen is not known.

V lost 3 bases and J lost 0; bases outside the gene matches: 12. This CDR3 has 20 amino acids. CDR1 is SGHRS, CDR2 YFSETQ, per germline. PCR amplification relied on 60 Vbeta primers (plus 13 Jbeta primers). Repertoires were generated with immunoSEQ multiplex PCR, while TCRdb's copy carries only in-frame clones and drops some. The sample has 100,000 or so clones; under 85% are singletons. The TCR originated in a man younger than 45 in good health and CMV-seronegative. Input material: PBMCs. The chain recombines TRBV5-1 with TRBJ2-3; 14 bases agree with TRBD2. In DNA form, the CDR3 reads TGCGCCAGCAGCTCTGTGTCCGGGACTAGCGGGAGACGGAGCACAGATACGCAGTATTTT. This gives the protein CASSSVSGTSGRRSTDTQYF.